A single sample is the source of the 11 T cell receptor beta chains below, sequenced in a study of T cell repertoires in cytomegalovirus infection. For these receptors, no antigen is known. TCRdb reanalysed the reads using MiXCR and keeps one entry per CDR3 protein. Of 28,000 or so distinct CDR3 sequences in the sample, 19% are singletons; the top ten hold around 80%. Sequenced material: CD8+ T cells from cultured PBMCs, taken from culture after CMV antigen stimulation. These receptors all stem from a human donor in good health (CMV status not recorded). Some clones in this sample may be carry-over from other donors' samples.

This clonotype was detected a few times. The V gene is TRBV7-9, the J gene TRBJ2-5, with D maybe TRBD2 (6 bases). The CDR3 has 13 amino acids. Germline V gene data show CDR1 as SEHNR and CDR2 as FQNEAQ (reference sequence). V lost 2 bases and J lost 7, with 11 bases in between. The CDR3 sequence: CASSLLLAGTQYF. The CDR3 DNA reads as TGTGCCAGCAGCTTACTACTAGCTGGGACCCAGTACTTC.

In its sample, this clonotype was seen a few times. The CDR3 DNA reads as TGCGCCAGCAGCCAGGGACTAGCGGTTACCTACGAGCAGTACTTC. The encoded protein is CASSQGLAVTYEQYF. V gene TRBV4-3 combines with J gene TRBJ2-7; 11 bases line up with TRBD2. Looked up from germline, CDR1 is LGHNA and CDR2 is YSLEER. The J segment lost 2 bases and the V segment lost 3 bases, leaving 3 bases of the junction unmatched. This CDR3 contains 15 residues.

This clonotype was detected only a few times. The J gene is TRBJ2-1, the V gene TRBV11-2, with D perhaps matching TRBD2 (6 bases). V lost 8 bases and J lost 1, with 15 bases in between. This CDR3 is 15 amino acids long. Germline V CDR1 and CDR2: SGHAT, FQNNGV. CDR3 sequence: CASGEKAGSYNEQFF. The DNA of the CDR3 is TGTGCCAGCGGGGAAAAGGCGGGATCCTACAATGAGCAGTTCTTC.

This clonotype has just one count. This sequence joins TRBV7-2 and TRBJ2-7, with a possible D match to TRBD1 (5 bases). Germline CDR1 and CDR2: SGHTA and FQGNSA. The length of the CDR3 is 13 residues. The V end was cut by 1 base, the J end by 5 bases, with 9 bases between. The CDR3 protein is CASSLDRGDEQYF. The CDR3 region has the DNA TGTGCCAGCAGCTTAGATAGGGGCGACGAGCAGTACTTC.

Regarding this clonotype: This may stem from a read error, because a much larger clone lies one nucleotide away. This chain links TRBV27 with TRBJ2-5; TRBD2 aligns across 11 bases. Germline CDR1 MNHEY, CDR2 SMNVEV (reference sequence). Unmatched junction bases numbered 6, after V lost 8 bases and J lost 1 base. CDR3 length: 15 residues. CDR3 coding DNA: TGTGCCAGCCAAGTTAGCGGGAGGGCCCAAGAGACCCAGTACTTC. Its translation is CASQVSGRAQETQYF.

This sequence joins TRBV11-1 and TRBJ2-7, with 10 bases identical to TRBD2. This CDR3 comprises 16 residues. Germline loops: CDR1 SGHAT, CDR2 FQDESV (reference sequence). With 4 bases clipped from V and 2 bases from J, the junction kept 8 bases outside the gene matches. CDR3 loop: CASSYTLAGGTYEQYF. CDR3 sequence (DNA): TGTGCCAGCAGCTATACCTTAGCGGGGGGAACCTACGAGCAGTACTTC. The full variable domain, completed using reference TRBV11-1 and TRBJ2-7, is EAEVAQSPRYKITEKSQAVAFWCDPISGHATLYWYRQILGQGPELLVQFQDESVVDDSQLPKDRFSAERLKGVDSTLKIQPAELGDSAMYLCASSYTLAGGTYEQYFGPGTRLTVT.

This clonotype was counted only a few times. V and J are TRBV7-2 and TRBJ2-1; D unresolved. In germline, CDR1 is SGHTA, CDR2 FQGNSA. Trimming cost V 1 base and J 0 bases, with 7 bases left between them. CDR3 length: 15 residues. DNA for the CDR3: TGTGCCAGCAGCTTAGACCCTCGCTCCTACAATGAGCAGTTCTTC. It yields the protein CASSLDPRSYNEQFF.

This clonotype was seen repeatedly, ten times or more. The chain joins TRBV7-3 to TRBJ1-6; weak D call: TRBD1 (6 bases). This CDR3 comprises 14 residues. Trimming cost V 3 bases and J 10 bases, with 13 bases left between them. Germline CDR1 and CDR2: SGHTA and FQGTGA. CDR3 in DNA: TGTGCCAGCAGCTTTTCGGGAACAGGGTCACCCCTCCACTTT. This translates into CASSFSGTGSPLHF.

This clonotype appeared a few times. The chain carries TRBV7-9 and TRBJ1-4; D unresolved. V gave up 7 bases and J gave up 4 bases, with 7 bases separating them. The CDR3 runs 12 residues. The germline gives CDR1 SEHNR, CDR2 FQNEAQ (reference sequence). The CDR3, as DNA: TGTGCCAGCACCCAGAGTAATGAAAAACTGTTTTTT. Translated: CASTQSNEKLFF. Complete variable domain (other parts from reference TRBV7-9 and TRBJ1-4): DTGVSQNPRHKITKRGQNVTFRCDPISEHNRLYWYRQTLGQGPEFLTYFQNEAQLEKSRLLSDRFSAERPKGSFSTLEIQRTEQGDSAMYLCASTQSNEKLFFGSGTQLSVL.

This clonotype was seen more than once but under ten times. The chain combines TRBV7-2 with TRBJ2-1; TRBD2 matches 14 bases. This CDR3 contains 16 residues. Unmatched junction bases numbered 3, after V lost 4 bases and J lost 4 bases. Germline V gene lookup returns CDR1 SGHTA and CDR2 FQGNSA. The DNA of the CDR3 is TGTGCCAGCAGCTCCGGACTAGCGGGAGGATACAATGAGCAGTTCTTC. Amino acids: CASSSGLAGGYNEQFF.

The V and J genes are TRBV7-2 and TRBJ1-1; D ambiguous. Germline assignment: CDR1 SGHTA and CDR2 FQGNSA. V was pared by 2 bases and J by 6 bases, with 10 bases between. The CDR3 covers 13 residues. CDR3 residues: CASSLNFGSEAFF. The CDR3, as DNA: TGTGCCAGCAGCTTAAATTTCGGGTCTGAAGCTTTCTTT.